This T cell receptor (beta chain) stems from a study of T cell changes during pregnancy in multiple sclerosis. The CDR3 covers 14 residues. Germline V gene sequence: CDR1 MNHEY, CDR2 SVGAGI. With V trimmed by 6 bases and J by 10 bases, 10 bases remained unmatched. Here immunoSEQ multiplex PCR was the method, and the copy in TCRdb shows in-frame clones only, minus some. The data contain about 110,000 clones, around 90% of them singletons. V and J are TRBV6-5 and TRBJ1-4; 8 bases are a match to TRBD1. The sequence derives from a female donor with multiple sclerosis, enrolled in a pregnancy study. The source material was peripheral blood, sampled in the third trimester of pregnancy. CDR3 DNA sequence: TGTGCCAGCAGCCCAGGCCCAGGGGGCCGAAAACTGTTTTTT. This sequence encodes CASSPGPGGRKLFF.